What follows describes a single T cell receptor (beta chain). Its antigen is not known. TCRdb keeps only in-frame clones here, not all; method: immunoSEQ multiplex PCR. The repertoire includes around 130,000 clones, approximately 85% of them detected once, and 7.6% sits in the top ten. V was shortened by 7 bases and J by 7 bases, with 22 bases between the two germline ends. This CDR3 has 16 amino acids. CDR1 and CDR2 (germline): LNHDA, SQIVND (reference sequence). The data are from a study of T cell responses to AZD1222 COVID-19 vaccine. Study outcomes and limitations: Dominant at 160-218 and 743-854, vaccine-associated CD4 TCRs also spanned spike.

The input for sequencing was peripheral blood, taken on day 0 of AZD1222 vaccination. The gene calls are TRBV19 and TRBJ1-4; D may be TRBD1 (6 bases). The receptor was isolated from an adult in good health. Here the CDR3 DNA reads TGTGCCAGTACCAGGGGAGAGACAAAGCCGGGTGAAAAACTGTTTTTT. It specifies CASTRGETKPGEKLFF.